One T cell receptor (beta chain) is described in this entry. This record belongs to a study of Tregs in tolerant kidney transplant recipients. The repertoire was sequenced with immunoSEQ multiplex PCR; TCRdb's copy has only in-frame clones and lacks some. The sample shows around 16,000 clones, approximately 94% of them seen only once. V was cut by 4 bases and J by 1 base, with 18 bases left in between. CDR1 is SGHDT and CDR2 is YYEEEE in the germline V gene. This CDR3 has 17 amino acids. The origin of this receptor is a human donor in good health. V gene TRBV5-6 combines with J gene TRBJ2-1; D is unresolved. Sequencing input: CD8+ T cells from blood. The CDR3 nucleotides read TGTGCCAGCAGCCGCACATCGACCAAGGGTTCCTACAATGAGCAGTTCTTC. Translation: CASSRTSTKGSYNEQFF.